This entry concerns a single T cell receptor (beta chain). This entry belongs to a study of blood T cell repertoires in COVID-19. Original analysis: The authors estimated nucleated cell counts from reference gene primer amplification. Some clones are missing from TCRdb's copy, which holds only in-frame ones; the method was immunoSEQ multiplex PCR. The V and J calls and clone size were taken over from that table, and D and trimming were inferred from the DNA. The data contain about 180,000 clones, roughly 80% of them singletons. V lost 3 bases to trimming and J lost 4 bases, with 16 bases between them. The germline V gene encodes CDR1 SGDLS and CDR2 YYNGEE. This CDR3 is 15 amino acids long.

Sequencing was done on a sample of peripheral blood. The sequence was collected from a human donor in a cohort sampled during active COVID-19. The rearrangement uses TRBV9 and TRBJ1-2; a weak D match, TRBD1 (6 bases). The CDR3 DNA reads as TGTGCCAGCAGCGCAGCGACAGGCCCCTTCTATGGCTACACCTTC. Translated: CASSAATGPFYGYTF.